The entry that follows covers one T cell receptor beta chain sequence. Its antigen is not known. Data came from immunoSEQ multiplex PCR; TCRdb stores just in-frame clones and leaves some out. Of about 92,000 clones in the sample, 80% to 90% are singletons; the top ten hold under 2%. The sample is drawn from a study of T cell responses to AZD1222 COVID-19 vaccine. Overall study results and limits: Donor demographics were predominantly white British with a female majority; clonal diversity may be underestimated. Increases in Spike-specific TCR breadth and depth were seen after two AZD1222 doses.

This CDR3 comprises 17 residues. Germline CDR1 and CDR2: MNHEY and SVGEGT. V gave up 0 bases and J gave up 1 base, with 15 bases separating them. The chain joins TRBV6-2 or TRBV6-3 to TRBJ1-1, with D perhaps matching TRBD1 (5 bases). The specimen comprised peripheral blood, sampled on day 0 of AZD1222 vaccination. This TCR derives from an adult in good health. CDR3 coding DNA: TGTGCCAGCAGTTACTCCCGTCCCGGGACGTCGAACACTGAAGCTTTCTTT. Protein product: CASSYSRPGTSNTEAFF.